The clone carrying this T cell receptor (beta chain) was counted only a few times. Its matching antigen is unknown. This sample was included in a study of blood T cells in healthy people across ages. Background on the study: The template switching approach captured approximately one barcoded beta molecule for every two T cells. Regarding the study as a whole: The percentage of naive T cells correlated strongly with TCR beta diversity. Using unsorted PBMCs precluded a conclusive naive versus antigen-experienced comparison.

It was with a sample-barcoded 5' primer and a J-beta primer mix that a second PCR of about 7 to 12 cycles was run. Per sample, CDR3-containing paired-end reads numbered at least 2.5 million. TCRdb recomputed calls from the 5' RACE reads with MiXCR, one row per CDR3 protein. The sample lists 660,000 or so distinct CDR3 sequences, around three fifths seen once, with roughly 34% in the top ten. Trimming stripped 7 bases from V and 7 bases from J, with 17 bases between. Germline V CDR1 and CDR2: MNHEY, SVGAGI. This CDR3 is 13 amino acids long. The rearrangement joins TRBV6-5 to TRBJ2-7; D is unresolved. The receptor's source is a man aged 55 to 69 in good health. The material sequenced was blood. CDR3 nucleotide sequence: TGTGCCAGCAATTCACAAGGGTTGGGGGAGCAGTACTTC. This codes for CASNSQGLGEQYF.